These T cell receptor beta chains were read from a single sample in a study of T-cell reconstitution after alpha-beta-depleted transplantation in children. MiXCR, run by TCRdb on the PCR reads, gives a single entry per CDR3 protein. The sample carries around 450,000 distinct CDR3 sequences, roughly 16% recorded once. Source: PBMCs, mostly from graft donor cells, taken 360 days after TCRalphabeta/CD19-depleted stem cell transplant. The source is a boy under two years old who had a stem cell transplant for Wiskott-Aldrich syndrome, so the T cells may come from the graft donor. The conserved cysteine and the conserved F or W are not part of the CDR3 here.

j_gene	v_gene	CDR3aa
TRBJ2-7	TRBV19	ASSIHSATYEQY
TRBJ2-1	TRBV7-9	ASSLGALALGEQF
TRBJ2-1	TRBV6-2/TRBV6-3	ASSPLRGRNKEQF
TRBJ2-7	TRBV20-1	SAMVRARTYEQY
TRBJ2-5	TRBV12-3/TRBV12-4	ASTGTFQETQY
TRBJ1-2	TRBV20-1	SANNPRAYYGYT
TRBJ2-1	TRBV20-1	SARGPSGGLYNEQF
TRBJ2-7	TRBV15	ATRGTASYEQY
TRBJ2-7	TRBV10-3	AISGAGTYEQY
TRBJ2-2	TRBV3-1	ASSPPGTEYTGELF
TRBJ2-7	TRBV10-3	AISEGRGAYEQY
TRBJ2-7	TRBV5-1	ASSLAGTPNYEQY
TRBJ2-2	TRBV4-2	ASSHRLAGGTREGTGELF
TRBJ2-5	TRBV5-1	ASSRPGSSGGQETQY
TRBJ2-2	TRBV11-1	ASSLGGGALPFANTGELF
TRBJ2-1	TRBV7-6	ASSVGLDRNEQF
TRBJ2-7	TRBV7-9	ASSSPTSGIEEQY
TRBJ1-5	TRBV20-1	SARGGLQNQPQH
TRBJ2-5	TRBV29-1	SVADVLAGGLGTQY
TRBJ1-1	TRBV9	ASSERVGAEAF
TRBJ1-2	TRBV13	ASSLGGQYGYT
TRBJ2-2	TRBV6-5	ASSYPSRGSGELF
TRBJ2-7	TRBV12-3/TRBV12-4	ASRNSGRLAEQY
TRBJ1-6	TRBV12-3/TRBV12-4	ASRWTGNSPLH
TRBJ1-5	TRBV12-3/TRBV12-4	ASSPLGQGGNQPQH
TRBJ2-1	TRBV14	ASSSGFGAGVRTRRQF
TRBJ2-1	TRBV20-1	SASVGALNSEQF
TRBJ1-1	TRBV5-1	ASSLGGFEAF
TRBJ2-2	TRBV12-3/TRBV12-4	ASSPDNANTGELF
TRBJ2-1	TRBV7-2	ASSLGILAQQF
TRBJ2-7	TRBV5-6	ASSLALAFYEQY
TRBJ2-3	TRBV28	ASRRGGPLTDTQY
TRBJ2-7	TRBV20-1	SAPYRARISYEQY
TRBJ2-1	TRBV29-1	SVAASGSWNEQF
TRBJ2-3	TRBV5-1	ATGTGSTDTQY
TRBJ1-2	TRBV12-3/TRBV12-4	ASSLRWGYGYT
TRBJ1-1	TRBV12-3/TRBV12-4	ASSFILGQVHSTEAF
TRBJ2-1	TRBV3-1	ASSLGLAGLSEQF
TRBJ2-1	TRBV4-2	ASSQAGLAGAHEQF
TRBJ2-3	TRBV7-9	ASSSGTGWLTDTQY
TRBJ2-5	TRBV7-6	ASSLLGWLAGAGMEETQY
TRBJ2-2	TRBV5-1	ASSWDGGPGELF
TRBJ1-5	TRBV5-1	ASSPLGNQPQH
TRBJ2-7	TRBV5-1	ASSPPGTEQY
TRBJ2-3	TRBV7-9	ASSLAASGRGTDTQY
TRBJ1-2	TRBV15	ATSRDTPTGVNYGYT
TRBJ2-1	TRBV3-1	ASSQTWDEQF
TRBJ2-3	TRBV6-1	ASPKVGAKSTDTQY
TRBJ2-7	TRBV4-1	ASSQDQGKLREQY
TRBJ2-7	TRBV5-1	ASSLYGGYSYEQY
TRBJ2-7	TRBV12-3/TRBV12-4	ASSLLQESEQY